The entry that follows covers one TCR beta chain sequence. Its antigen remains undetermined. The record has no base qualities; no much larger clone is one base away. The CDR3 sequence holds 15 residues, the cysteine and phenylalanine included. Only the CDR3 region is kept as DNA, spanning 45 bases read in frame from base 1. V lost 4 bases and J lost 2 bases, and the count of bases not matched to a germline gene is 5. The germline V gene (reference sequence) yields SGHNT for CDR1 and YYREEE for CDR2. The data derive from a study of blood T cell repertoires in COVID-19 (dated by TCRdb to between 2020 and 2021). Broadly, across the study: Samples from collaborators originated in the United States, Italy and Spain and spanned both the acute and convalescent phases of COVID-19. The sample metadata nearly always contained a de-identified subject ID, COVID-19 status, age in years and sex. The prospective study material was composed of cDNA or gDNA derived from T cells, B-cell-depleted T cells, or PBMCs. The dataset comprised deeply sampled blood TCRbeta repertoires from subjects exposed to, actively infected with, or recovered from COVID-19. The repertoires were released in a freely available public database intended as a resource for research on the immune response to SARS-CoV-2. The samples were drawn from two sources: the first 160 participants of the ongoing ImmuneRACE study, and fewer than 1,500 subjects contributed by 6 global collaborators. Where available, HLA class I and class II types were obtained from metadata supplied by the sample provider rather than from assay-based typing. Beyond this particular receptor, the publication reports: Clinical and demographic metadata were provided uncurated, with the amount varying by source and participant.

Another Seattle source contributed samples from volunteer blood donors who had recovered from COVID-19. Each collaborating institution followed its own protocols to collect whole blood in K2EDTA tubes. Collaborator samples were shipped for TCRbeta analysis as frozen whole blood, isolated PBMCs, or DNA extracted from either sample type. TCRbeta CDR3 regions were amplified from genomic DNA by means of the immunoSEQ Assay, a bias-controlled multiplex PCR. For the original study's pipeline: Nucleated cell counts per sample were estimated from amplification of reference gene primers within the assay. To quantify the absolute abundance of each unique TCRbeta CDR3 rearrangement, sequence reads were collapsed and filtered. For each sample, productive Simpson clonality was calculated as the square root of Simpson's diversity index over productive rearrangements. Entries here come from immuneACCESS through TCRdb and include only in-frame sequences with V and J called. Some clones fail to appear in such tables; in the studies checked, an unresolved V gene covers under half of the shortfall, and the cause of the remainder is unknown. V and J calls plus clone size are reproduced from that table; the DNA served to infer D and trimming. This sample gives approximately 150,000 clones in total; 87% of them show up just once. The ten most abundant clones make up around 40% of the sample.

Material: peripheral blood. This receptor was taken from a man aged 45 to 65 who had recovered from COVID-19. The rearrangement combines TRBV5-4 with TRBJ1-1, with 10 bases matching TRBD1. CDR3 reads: CASSPTTGGNTEAFF. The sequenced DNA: TGTGCCAGCAGCCCTACGACAGGGGGCAACACTGAAGCTTTCTTT.